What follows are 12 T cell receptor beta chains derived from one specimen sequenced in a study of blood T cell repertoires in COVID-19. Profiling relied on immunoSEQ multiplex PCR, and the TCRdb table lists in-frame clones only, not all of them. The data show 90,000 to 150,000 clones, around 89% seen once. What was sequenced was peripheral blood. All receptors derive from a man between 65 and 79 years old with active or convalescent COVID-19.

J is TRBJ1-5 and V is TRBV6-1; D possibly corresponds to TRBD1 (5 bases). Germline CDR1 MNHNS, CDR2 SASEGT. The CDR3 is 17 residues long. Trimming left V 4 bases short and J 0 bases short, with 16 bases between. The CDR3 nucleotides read TGTGCCAGCAGTGCCCTAGGGGCGGCCGATAGCAATCAGCCCCAGCATTTT. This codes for CASSALGAADSNQPQHF.

The DNA for the CDR3 is TGCAGCGGACAGGGGGTGGTCACAGATACGCAGTATTTT. Translated, it gives CSGQGVVTDTQYF. The genes are TRBV29-1 and TRBJ2-3; 9 bases are a match to TRBD1. The V and J ends lost 7 bases and 2 bases, in that order; junction bases with no gene match: 4. Germline lookup yields CDR1 SQVTM and CDR2 ANQGSEA. This CDR3 contains 13 residues.

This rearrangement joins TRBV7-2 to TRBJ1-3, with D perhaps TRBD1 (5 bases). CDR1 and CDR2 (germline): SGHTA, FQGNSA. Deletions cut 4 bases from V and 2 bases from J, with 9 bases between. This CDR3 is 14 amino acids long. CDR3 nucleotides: TGTGCCAGCAGCTCCCGGGGGGCTGGAAACACCATATATTTT. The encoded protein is CASSSRGAGNTIYF. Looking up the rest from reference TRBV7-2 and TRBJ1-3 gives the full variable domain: GAGVSQSPSNKVTEKGKDVELRCDPISGHTALYWYRQSLGQGLEFLIYFQGNSAPDKSGLPSDRFSAERTGGSVSTLTIQRTQQEDSAVYLCASSSRGAGNTIYFGEGSWLTVV.

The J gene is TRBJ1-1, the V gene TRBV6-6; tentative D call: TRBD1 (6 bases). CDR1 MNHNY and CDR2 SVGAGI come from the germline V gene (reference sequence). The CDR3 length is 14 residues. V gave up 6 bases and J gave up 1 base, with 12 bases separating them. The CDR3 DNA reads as TGTGCCAGCAGCAAGACGGGACAGAACACTGAAGCTTTCTTT. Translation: CASSKTGQNTEAFF.

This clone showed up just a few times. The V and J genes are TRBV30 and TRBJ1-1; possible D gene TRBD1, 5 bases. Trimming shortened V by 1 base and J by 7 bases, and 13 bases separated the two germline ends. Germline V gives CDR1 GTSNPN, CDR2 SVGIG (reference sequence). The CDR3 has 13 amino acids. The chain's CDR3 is CAWSGVLGVEAFF. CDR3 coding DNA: TGTGCCTGGAGTGGGGTATTAGGGGTTGAAGCTTTCTTT.

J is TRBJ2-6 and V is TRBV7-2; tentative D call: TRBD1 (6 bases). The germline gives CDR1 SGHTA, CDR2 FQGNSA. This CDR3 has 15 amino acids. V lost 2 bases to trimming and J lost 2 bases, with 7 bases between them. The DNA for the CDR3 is TGTGCCAGCAGCTTACGACAGGCTGGGGCCAACGTCCTGACTTTC. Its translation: CASSLRQAGANVLTF.

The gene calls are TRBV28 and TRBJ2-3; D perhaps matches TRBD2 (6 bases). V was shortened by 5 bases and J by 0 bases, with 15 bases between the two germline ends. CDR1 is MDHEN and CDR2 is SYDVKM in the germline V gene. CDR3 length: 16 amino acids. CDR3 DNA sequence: TGTGCCAGCAGTCCTTCAGAGGCGGGAAGCACAGATACGCAGTATTTT. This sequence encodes CASSPSEAGSTDTQYF.

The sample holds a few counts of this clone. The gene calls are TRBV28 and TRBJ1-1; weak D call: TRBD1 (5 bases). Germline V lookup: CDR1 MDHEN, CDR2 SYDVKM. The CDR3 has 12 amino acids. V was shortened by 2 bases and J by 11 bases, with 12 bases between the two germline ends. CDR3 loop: CASSLVQDTAFF. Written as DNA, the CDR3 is TGTGCCAGCAGTTTAGTGCAGGACACGGCTTTCTTT.

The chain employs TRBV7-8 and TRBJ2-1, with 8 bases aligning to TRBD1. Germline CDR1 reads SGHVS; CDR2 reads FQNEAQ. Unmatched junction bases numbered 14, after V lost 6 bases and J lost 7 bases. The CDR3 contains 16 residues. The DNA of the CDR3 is TGTGCCAGCAGTCTTACAGGGGGTGCGGGGTGGAATGAGCAGTTCTTC. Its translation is CASSLTGGAGWNEQFF.

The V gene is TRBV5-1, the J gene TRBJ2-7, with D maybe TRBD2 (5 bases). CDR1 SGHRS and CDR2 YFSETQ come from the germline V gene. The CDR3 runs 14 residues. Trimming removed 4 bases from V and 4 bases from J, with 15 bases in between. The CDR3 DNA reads TGCGCCAGCAGCCCGAGGGTTTCAGAGTACGAGCAGTACTTC. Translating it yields CASSPRVSEYEQYF.

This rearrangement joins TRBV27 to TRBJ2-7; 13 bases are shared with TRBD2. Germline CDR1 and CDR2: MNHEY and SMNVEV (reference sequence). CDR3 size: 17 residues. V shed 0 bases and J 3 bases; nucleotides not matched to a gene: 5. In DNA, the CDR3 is TGTGCCAGCAGTTTATCCGCCGGGACTAGCGGGAACTACGAGCAGTACTTC. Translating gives CASSLSAGTSGNYEQYF.

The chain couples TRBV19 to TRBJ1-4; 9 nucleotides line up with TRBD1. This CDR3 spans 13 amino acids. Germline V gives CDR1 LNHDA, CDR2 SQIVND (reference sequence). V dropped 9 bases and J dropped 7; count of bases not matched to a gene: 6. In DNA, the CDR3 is TGTGCCAGCGCGGGACAGGGCTTTGAAAAACTGTTTTTT. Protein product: CASAGQGFEKLFF.